The 26 T cell receptor beta chains in this list originate from one sample, sequenced in a study of blood T cell repertoires in COVID-19. Using immunoSEQ multiplex PCR, the repertoire was profiled, and TCRdb retains in-frame clones only, with some absent. The table has some 100,000 clones, 70% to 80% seen once; the top ten hold roughly 6.2%. Sequencing input: peripheral blood. The origin of the receptors is a man between 65 and 85 years old with acute or convalescent COVID-19.

This chain links TRBV30 with TRBJ2-1, with 10 bases lining up with TRBD2. CDR3 length equals 14 residues. V lost 4 bases and J lost 4; bases outside the gene matches: 4. Germline CDR1 GTSNPN, CDR2 SVGIG (reference sequence). DNA for the CDR3: TGTGCCTGGACGCCACTAGCGGGGTACAATGAGCAGTTCTTC. Protein: CAWTPLAGYNEQFF.

V is TRBV9 and J is TRBJ2-7; TRBD2 matches 9 bases. The CDR3 runs 14 residues. Unmatched junction bases numbered 6, after V lost 0 bases and J lost 8 bases. Germline V gene data show CDR1 as SGDLS and CDR2 as YYNGEE. In DNA, the CDR3 is TGTGCCAGCAGCGTAGTAGTTAGCGGGGGCCAGCAGTACTTC. It specifies CASSVVVSGGQQYF.

This chain links TRBV30 with TRBJ1-1; 9 bases align to TRBD1. Looked up from germline, CDR1 is GTSNPN and CDR2 is SVGIG (reference sequence). V trimming: 5 bases; J trimming: 9 bases; junction bases outside the gene matches: 10. The CDR3 is made up of 13 amino acids. The CDR3 here is CAWGPGQGRKAFF. In DNA form, the CDR3 reads TGTGCCTGGGGCCCGGGACAGGGAAGGAAAGCTTTCTTT.

This chain links TRBV3-1 (or the pseudogene TRBV3-2) with TRBJ2-7, with 8 bases that match TRBD1. V shed 4 bases, J shed 2 bases, and the junction held 10 bases outside the gene matches. The CDR3 is 16 amino acids. CDR1 is LGHDT and CDR2 is YNNKEL in the germline V gene (reference sequence). CDR3 nucleotide sequence: TGTGCCAGCAGCCCCCACACGACAGGGGAAACCTACGAGCAGTACTTC. Translating it yields CASSPHTTGETYEQYF.

As DNA, the CDR3 is TGTGCCAGCAGCTTAGCGCTTCGGCGGGGCAATGAGCAGTTCTTC. This translates into CASSLALRRGNEQFF. The gene calls are TRBV7-9 and TRBJ2-1; D perhaps matches TRBD2 (6 bases). Germline V CDR1 and CDR2: SEHNR, FQNEAQ (reference sequence). The V gene lost 0 bases and the J gene lost 6 bases, with 12 bases spanning the gap. This CDR3 contains 15 residues.

The chain uses TRBV6-2 or TRBV6-3 and TRBJ2-5, with D tentatively TRBD2 (5 bases). CDR3 size: 14 residues. Germline-derived CDR1 and CDR2 are MNHEY and SVGEGT. V dropped 4 bases and J dropped 2 bases, with 11 bases sitting between them. DNA for the CDR3: TGTGCCAGCAGTTCTCGGACTTATCAAGAGACCCAGTACTTC. Translating it yields CASSSRTYQETQYF.

This chain connects TRBV6-5 to TRBJ2-7; TRBD1 aligns across 10 bases. CDR1 and CDR2 (germline): MNHEY, SVGAGI. The ends lost 2 bases at V and 1 base at J; junction bases unmatched: 5. The CDR3 is 16 amino acids. As DNA, the CDR3 is TGTGCCAGCAGTTACCCCCCGGGACAGGGGTCCTACGAGCAGTACTTC. This translates into CASSYPPGQGSYEQYF.

V gene TRBV5-1 combines with J gene TRBJ1-1, with TRBD1 matching 10 bases. With 4 bases clipped from V and 0 bases from J, the junction kept 12 bases outside the gene matches. Germline CDR1 reads SGHRS; CDR2 reads YFSETQ. The CDR3 covers 18 residues. The CDR3 spells CASSPGTGAWGVNTEAFF. In DNA, the CDR3 is TGCGCCAGCAGCCCTGGGACAGGGGCTTGGGGAGTGAACACTGAAGCTTTCTTT.

The rearrangement links TRBV6-6 to TRBJ2-5, with 10 bases matching TRBD2. V shed 5 bases, J shed 0 bases, and the junction held 12 bases outside the gene matches. Germline V CDR1 and CDR2: MNHNY, SVGAGI (reference sequence). The CDR3 consists of 18 residues. This chain's CDR3 is CASSPWASGSSYQETQYF. CDR3 DNA sequence: TGTGCCAGCAGTCCTTGGGCTAGCGGGAGTTCGTACCAAGAGACCCAGTACTTC.

Only one count was recorded for this clone. CDR3 protein: CASSGLGPGVSGANVLTF. In DNA, the CDR3 is TGTGCCAGCAGCGGCCTTGGGCCCGGGGTATCTGGGGCCAACGTCCTGACTTTC. This chain links TRBV9 with TRBJ2-6; TRBD2 might be the D (5 bases). The germline V gene has CDR1 SGDLS and CDR2 YYNGEE. Between the trimmed V and J ends, which lost 3 bases and 1 base, there was a span of 17 bases. The CDR3 covers 18 residues.

The chain carries TRBV2 and TRBJ2-1; D may be TRBD1 (5 bases). The V gene lost 3 bases and the J gene lost 3 bases, with 9 bases spanning the gap. CDR3 length equals 14 residues. From germline, CDR1 is SNHLY and CDR2 FYNNEI. CDR3 in amino acids: CASSDSGNYNEQFF. The CDR3 DNA follows: TGTGCCAGCAGTGATTCAGGGAACTACAATGAGCAGTTCTTC.

This clone was seen ten or more times. The chain has TRBV15 and TRBJ2-7; a weak D match, TRBD2 (5 bases). Germline lookup yields CDR1 LNHNV and CDR2 YYDKDF (reference sequence). Trimming cost V 5 bases and J 5 bases, with 10 bases left between them. CDR3 length: 12 amino acids. CDR3 sequence (DNA): TGTGCCACCAGCCTCGGACTTCACGAGCAGTACTTC. Its translation: CATSLGLHEQYF.

This clone showed up just a few times. The chain recombines TRBV19 with TRBJ1-5, with D perhaps TRBD1 (5 bases). The V gene lost 3 bases and the J gene lost 5 bases, with 11 bases spanning the gap. There are 14 residues in the CDR3. Germline V gene lookup returns CDR1 LNHDA and CDR2 SQIVND (reference sequence). The CDR3, as DNA: TGTGCCAGTAGTATGGGCAGGGTGGATCAGCCCCAGCATTTT. This codes for CASSMGRVDQPQHF.

This clone came up once. The chain carries TRBV18 and TRBJ2-7, with D possibly matching TRBD2 (5 bases). CDR1 KGHSH and CDR2 LQKENI come from the germline V gene. The CDR3 sequence is 14 residues long. V lost 2 bases to trimming and J lost 2 bases, with 10 bases between them. The CDR3 region has the DNA TGTGCCAGCTCACCAGAGGGAACCCCCTACGAGCAGTACTTC. Its protein is CASSPEGTPYEQYF.

The chain combines TRBV6-2 or TRBV6-3 with TRBJ1-5; D possibly corresponds to TRBD1 (5 bases). V was shortened by 4 bases and J by 3 bases, with 10 bases between the two germline ends. The CDR3 runs to 14 residues. Germline assignment: CDR1 MNHEY and CDR2 SVGEGT. CDR3 in amino acids: CASSFDRYNQPQHF. The CDR3 nucleotides read TGTGCCAGCAGTTTCGACAGATACAATCAGCCCCAGCATTTT.

The chain combines TRBV6-5 with TRBJ2-1, with D possibly being TRBD2 (5 bases). Germline V lookup: CDR1 MNHEY, CDR2 SVGAGI. The CDR3 is made up of 12 amino acids. V was trimmed by 8 bases and J by 6 bases, leaving 11 bases between them. The CDR3 sequence is CASGRNSNEQFF. The CDR3 DNA is TGTGCCAGCGGGAGAAACAGCAATGAGCAGTTCTTC.

This clone was counted only a few times. This sequence joins TRBV7-8 and TRBJ2-7; D perhaps matches TRBD2 (6 bases). The CDR3 runs 15 residues. V was trimmed by 5 bases and J by 0 bases, leaving 14 bases between them. Germline-derived CDR1 and CDR2 are SGHVS and FQNEAQ. The CDR3 region is CASSLFSGVSYEQYF. Here the CDR3 DNA reads TGTGCCAGCAGCCTCTTTAGCGGAGTCTCCTACGAGCAGTACTTC.

In this sample, this clone turned up many times. V gene TRBV5-6 combines with J gene TRBJ1-1; D is possibly TRBD1 (5 bases). The CDR3 consists of 13 residues. V dropped 4 bases and J dropped 11 bases, with 18 bases sitting between them. CDR1 is SGHDT, CDR2 YYEEEE, per germline. CDR3 bases: TGTGCCAGCAGCCCAGAAGGGGCCTATGGGGCTTTCTTT. This gives the protein CASSPEGAYGAFF.

A few counts support this clone. This chain links TRBV3-1 (or the pseudogene TRBV3-2) with TRBJ2-4; TRBD1 aligns across 9 bases. CDR1 and CDR2 (germline): LGHDT, YNNKEL (reference sequence). Trimming took 5 bases from V and 7 from J; bases not matched to a gene: 6. The CDR3 consists of 14 residues. This chain's CDR3 is CASSWGQGGNIQYF. CDR3 DNA: TGTGCCAGCAGCTGGGGACAGGGAGGTAACATTCAGTACTTC.

V is TRBV19 and J is TRBJ1-3; TRBD1 is a possible D gene (5 bases). V gave up 3 bases and J gave up 0 bases, with 12 bases separating them. CDR1 and CDR2 (germline): LNHDA, SQIVND (reference sequence). The CDR3 is made up of 16 amino acids. CDR3 loop: CASSITGRLSGNTIYF. The CDR3 DNA follows: TGTGCCAGTAGTATTACAGGTAGACTCTCTGGAAACACCATATATTTT.

The chain recombines TRBV24-1 with TRBJ2-5, with 8 bases matching TRBD2. J lost 5 bases, V lost 4 bases, and 8 bases had no gene match. The CDR3 runs 15 residues. Germline CDR1 is KGHDR and CDR2 is SFDVKD. The CDR3 sequence: CATSDPTSDEETQYF. CDR3 DNA sequence: TGTGCCACCAGTGACCCGACTAGCGACGAGGAGACCCAGTACTTC.

The J gene is TRBJ2-7, the V gene TRBV24-1; TRBD1 aligns across 7 bases. CDR3 length: 17 amino acids. Germline CDR1 reads KGHDR; CDR2 reads SFDVKD. After removal of 3 bases from V and 2 bases from J, the junction contained 12 bases not matched to a gene. The CDR3 coding sequence is TGTGCCACCAGTGATCCTGGATGGACAGGAGATACCTACGAGCAGTACTTC. This translates into CATSDPGWTGDTYEQYF.

This clone was seen only once. J is TRBJ2-3 and V is TRBV5-1; D gene unclear. The CDR3 runs 15 residues. Trimming took 0 bases from V and 0 from J, leaving 8 bases between them. Germline CDR1 SGHRS, CDR2 YFSETQ. CDR3 sequence reads: CASSLVYRSTDTQYF. The CDR3 DNA is TGCGCCAGCAGCTTGGTCTACAGAAGCACAGATACGCAGTATTTT.

The chain uses TRBV9 and TRBJ1-2; a possible D gene is TRBD1 (5 bases). Trimming cost V 0 bases and J 8 bases, with 17 bases left between them. The CDR3 contains 15 residues. Germline V gene lookup returns CDR1 SGDLS and CDR2 YYNGEE. The CDR3 coding sequence is TGTGCCAGCAGCGTAGCGGGGGTAGGGACTGGCGGCTACACCTTC. Its translation: CASSVAGVGTGGYTF.

The V gene is TRBV7-2, the J gene TRBJ1-2, with 10 nucleotides matching TRBD1. Per the germline V gene, CDR1 is SGHTA and CDR2 is FQGNSA. This CDR3 spans 13 amino acids. The trim removed 5 bases at V and 8 bases at J, leaving 5 bases unmatched. CDR3 sequence reads: CASSTGTGDGYTF. The CDR3 DNA sequence: TGTGCCAGCAGCACCGGGACAGGGGACGGCTACACCTTC. Complete variable domain (other parts from reference TRBV7-2 and TRBJ1-2): GAGVSQSPSNKVTEKGKDVELRCDPISGHTALYWYRQSLGQGLEFLIYFQGNSAPDKSGLPSDRFSAERTGGSVSTLTIQRTQQEDSAVYLCASSTGTGDGYTFGSGTRLTVV.

The CDR3 nucleotides read TGCGCCAGCAGTCAATCTAAAGGACAGTTCGAGGGGGTTCAGCCCCAGCATTTT. Translated, it gives CASSQSKGQFEGVQPQHF. The genes are TRBV23-1 and TRBJ1-5; D may be TRBD1 (6 bases). TRBV23-1 is filed as an ORF, its function uncertain. The CDR3 spans 18 residues. With 0 bases removed from V and 6 bases from J, the gap between germline ends came to 21 bases.